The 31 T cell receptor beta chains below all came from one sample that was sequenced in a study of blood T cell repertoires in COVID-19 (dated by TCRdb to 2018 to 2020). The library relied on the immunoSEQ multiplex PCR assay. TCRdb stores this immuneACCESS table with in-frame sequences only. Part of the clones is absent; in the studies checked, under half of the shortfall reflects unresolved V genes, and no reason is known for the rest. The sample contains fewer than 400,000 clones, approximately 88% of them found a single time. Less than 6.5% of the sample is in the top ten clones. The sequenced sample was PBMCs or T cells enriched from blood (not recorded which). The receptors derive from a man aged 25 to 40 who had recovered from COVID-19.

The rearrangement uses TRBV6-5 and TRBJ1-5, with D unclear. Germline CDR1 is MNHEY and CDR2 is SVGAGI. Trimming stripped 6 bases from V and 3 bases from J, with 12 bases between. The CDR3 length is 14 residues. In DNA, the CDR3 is TGTGCCAGCAGCTTAAACTTCTACAATCAGCCCCAGCATTTT. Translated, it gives CASSLNFYNQPQHF.

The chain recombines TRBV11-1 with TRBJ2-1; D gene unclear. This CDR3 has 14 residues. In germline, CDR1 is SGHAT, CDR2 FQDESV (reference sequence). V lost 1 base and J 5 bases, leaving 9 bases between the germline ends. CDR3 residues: CASSLGVQNNEQFF. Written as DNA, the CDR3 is TGTGCCAGCAGCTTAGGGGTACAGAACAATGAGCAGTTCTTC.

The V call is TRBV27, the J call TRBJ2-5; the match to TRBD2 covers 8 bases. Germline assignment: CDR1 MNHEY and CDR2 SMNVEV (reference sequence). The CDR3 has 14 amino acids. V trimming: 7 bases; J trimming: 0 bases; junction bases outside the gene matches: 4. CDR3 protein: CASKISGDQETQYF. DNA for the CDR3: TGTGCCAGCAAAATTAGCGGGGACCAAGAGACCCAGTACTTC.

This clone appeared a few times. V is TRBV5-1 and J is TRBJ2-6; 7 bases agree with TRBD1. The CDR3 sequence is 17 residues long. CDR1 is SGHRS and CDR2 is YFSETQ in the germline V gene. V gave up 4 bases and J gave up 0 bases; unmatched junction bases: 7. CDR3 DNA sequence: TGCGCCAGCAGCGAACAGGGGTCCCTCTCTGGGGCCAACGTCCTGACTTTC. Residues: CASSEQGSLSGANVLTF.

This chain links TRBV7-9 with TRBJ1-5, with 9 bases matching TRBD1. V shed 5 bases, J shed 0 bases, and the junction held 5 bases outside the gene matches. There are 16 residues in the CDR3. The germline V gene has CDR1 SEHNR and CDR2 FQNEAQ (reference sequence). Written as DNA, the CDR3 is TGTGCCAGCAGCCCGGGGACAGGGTATAGCAATCAGCCCCAGCATTTT. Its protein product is CASSPGTGYSNQPQHF.

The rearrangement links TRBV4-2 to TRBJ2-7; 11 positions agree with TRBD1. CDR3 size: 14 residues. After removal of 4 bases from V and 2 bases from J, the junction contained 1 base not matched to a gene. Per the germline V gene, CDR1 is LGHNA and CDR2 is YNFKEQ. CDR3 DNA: TGTGCCAGCAGCCGGGGACAGGGGGCCTACGAGCAGTACTTC. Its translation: CASSRGQGAYEQYF.

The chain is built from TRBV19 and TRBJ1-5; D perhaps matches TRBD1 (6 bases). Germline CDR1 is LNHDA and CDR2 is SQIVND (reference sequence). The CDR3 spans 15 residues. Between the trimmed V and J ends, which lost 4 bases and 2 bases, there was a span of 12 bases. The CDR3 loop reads CASSTRTVGNQPQHF. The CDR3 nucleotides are TGTGCCAGTAGTACCCGGACAGTAGGCAATCAGCCCCAGCATTTT.

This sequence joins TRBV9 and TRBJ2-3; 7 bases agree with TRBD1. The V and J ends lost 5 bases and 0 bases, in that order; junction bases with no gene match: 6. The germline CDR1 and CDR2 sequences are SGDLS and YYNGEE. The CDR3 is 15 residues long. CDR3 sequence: CASRTTGSSTDTQYF. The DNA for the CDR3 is TGTGCCAGCAGGACGACAGGGAGTAGCACAGATACGCAGTATTTT.

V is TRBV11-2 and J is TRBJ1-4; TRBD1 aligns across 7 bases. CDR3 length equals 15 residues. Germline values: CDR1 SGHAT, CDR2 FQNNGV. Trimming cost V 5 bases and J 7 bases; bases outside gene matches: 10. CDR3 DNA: TGTGCCAGCAGCCTACATCGGGACAGCCGTGAAAAACTGTTTTTT. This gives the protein CASSLHRDSREKLFF.

For the CDR3, the DNA is TGTGCCTGGAGTCCCCCCGGACAGGAACAAGAGACCCAGTACTTC. This translates into CAWSPPGQEQETQYF. The gene calls are TRBV30 and TRBJ2-5; 7 bases are a match to TRBD1. With V trimmed by 2 bases and J by 2 bases, 8 bases remained unmatched. CDR1 is GTSNPN and CDR2 is SVGIG in the germline V gene (reference sequence). This CDR3 has 15 residues.

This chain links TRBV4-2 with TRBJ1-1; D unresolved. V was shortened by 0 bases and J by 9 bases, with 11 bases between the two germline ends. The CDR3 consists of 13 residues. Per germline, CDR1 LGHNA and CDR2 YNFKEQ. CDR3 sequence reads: CASSQDGHLKAFF. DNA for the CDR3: TGTGCCAGCAGCCAAGATGGGCACTTAAAAGCTTTCTTT.

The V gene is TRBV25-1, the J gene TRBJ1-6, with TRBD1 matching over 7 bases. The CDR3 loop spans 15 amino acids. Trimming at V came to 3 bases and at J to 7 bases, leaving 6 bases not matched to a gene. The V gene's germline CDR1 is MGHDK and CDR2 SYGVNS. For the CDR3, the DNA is TGTGCCAGCAGTGACCTGGGACAGCCGAATTCACCCCTCCACTTT. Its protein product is CASSDLGQPNSPLHF.

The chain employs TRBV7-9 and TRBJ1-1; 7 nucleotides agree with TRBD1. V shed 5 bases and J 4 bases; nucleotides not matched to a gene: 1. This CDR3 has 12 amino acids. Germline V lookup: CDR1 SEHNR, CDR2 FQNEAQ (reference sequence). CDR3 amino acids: CASSRDSTEAFF. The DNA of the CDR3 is TGTGCCAGCAGCAGGGACAGCACTGAAGCTTTCTTT.

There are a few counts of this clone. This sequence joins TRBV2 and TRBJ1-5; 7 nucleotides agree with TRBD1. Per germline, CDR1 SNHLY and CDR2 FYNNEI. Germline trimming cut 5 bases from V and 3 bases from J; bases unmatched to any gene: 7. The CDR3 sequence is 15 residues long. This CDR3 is CASSYDREANQPQHF. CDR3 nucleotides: TGTGCCAGCAGTTACGACAGGGAGGCCAATCAGCCCCAGCATTTT.

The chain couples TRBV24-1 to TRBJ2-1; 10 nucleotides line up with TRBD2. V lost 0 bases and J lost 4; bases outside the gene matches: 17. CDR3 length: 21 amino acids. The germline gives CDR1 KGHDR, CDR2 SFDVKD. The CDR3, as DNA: TGTGCCACCAGTGATTTGCTCCCGGCTAGCGGGGGTCATCGTATATACAATGAGCAGTTCTTC. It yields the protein CATSDLLPASGGHRIYNEQFF.

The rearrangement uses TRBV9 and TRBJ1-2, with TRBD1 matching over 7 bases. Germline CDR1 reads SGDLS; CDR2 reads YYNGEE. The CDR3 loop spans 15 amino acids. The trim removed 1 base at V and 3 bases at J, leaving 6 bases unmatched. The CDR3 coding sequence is TGTGCCAGCAGCGTAAACCCAGGGGGTGACTATGGCTACACCTTC. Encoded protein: CASSVNPGGDYGYTF.

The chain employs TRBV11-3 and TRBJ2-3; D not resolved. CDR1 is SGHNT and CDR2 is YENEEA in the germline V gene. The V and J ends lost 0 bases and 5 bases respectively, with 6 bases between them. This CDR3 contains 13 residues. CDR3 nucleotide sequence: TGTGCCAGCAGCTTAGATCGAGAAGATACGCAGTATTTT. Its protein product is CASSLDREDTQYF.

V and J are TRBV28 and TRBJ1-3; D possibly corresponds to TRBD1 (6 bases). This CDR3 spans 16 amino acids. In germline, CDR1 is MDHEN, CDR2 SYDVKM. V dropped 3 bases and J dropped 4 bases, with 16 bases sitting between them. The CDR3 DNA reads TGTGCCAGCAGTTTCAGCAGGGGTTTTCTCGGAAACACCATATATTTT. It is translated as CASSFSRGFLGNTIYF. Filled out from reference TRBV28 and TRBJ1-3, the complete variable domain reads DVKVTQSSRYLVKRTGEKVFLECVQDMDHENMFWYRQDPGLGLRLIYFSYDVKMKEKGDIPEGYSVSREKKERFSLILESASTNQTSMYLCASSFSRGFLGNTIYFGEGSWLTVV.

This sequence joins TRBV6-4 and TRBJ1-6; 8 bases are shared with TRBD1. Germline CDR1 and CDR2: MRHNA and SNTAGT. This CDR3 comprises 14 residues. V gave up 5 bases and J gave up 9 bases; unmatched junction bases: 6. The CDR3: CASSLGQGFSPLHF. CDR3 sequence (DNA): TGTGCCAGCAGTTTAGGACAGGGATTTTCACCCCTCCACTTT.

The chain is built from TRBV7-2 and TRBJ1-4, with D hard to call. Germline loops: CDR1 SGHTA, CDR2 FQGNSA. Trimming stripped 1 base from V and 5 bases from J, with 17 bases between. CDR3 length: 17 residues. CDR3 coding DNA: TGTGCCAGCAGCTTAGGGGAGCTAGGTCACCTCAATGAAAAACTGTTTTTT. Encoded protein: CASSLGELGHLNEKLFF. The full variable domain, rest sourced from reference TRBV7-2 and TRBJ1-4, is GAGVSQSPSNKVTEKGKDVELRCDPISGHTALYWYRQSLGQGLEFLIYFQGNSAPDKSGLPSDRFSAERTGGSVSTLTIQRTQQEDSAVYLCASSLGELGHLNEKLFFGSGTQLSVL.

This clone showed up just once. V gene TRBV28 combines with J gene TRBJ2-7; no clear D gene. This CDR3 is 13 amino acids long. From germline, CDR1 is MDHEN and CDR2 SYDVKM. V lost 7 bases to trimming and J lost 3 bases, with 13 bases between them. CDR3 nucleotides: TGTGCCAGCATGGTTCCTAGTCACTACGAGCAGTACTTC. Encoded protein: CASMVPSHYEQYF.

This CDR3 is CATSDRGAEAEAFF. In nucleotides, the CDR3 is TGTGCCACCAGTGACAGGGGGGCGGAGGCTGAAGCTTTCTTT. This chain uses TRBV24-1 with TRBJ1-1; 7 bases are shared with TRBD1. V trimming: 4 bases; J trimming: 6 bases; junction bases outside the gene matches: 7. CDR1 KGHDR and CDR2 SFDVKD come from the germline V gene. The CDR3 length is 14 residues.

CDR3 coding DNA: TGCGCCAGCAGACTCAACTCTGGGGCCAACGTCCTGACTTTC. It translates to CASRLNSGANVLTF. The genes are TRBV5-1 and TRBJ2-6, with unresolved D. The CDR3 contains 14 residues. The germline gives CDR1 SGHRS, CDR2 YFSETQ. V lost 5 bases to trimming and J lost 0 bases, with 6 bases between them.

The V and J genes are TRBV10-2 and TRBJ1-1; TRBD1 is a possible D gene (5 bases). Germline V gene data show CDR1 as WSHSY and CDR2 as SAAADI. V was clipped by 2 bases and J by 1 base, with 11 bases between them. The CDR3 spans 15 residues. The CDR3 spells CASSEPPQGNTEAFF. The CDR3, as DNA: TGCGCCAGCAGTGAGCCTCCCCAGGGGAACACTGAAGCTTTCTTT.

In nucleotides, the CDR3 is TGTGCCAGCACCAATCCAGGGTATCCCCAGCATTTT. As protein: CASTNPGYPQHF. The genes are TRBV28 and TRBJ1-5, with D possibly being TRBD1 (5 bases). Trimming took 7 bases from V and 10 from J, leaving 14 bases between them. The CDR3 loop spans 12 amino acids. Germline V gives CDR1 MDHEN, CDR2 SYDVKM. Full variable domain (outside the CDR3, taken from reference TRBV28 and TRBJ1-5): DVKVTQSSRYLVKRTGEKVFLECVQDMDHENMFWYRQDPGLGLRLIYFSYDVKMKEKGDIPEGYSVSREKKERFSLILESASTNQTSMYLCASTNPGYPQHFGDGTRLSIL.

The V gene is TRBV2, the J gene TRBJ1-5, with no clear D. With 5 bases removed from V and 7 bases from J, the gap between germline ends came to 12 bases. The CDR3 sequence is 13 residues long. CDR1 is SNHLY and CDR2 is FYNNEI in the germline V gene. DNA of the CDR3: TGTGCCAGCAGTCAGGACGGGAGGCAGCCCCAGCATTTT. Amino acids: CASSQDGRQPQHF.

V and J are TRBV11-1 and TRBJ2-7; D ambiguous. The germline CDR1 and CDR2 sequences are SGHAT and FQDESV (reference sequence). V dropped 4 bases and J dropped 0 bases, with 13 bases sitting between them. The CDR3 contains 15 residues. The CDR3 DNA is TGTGCCAGCAGCTCAAGAGGTTCCCCCTCCTACGAGCAGTACTTC. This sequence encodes CASSSRGSPSYEQYF.

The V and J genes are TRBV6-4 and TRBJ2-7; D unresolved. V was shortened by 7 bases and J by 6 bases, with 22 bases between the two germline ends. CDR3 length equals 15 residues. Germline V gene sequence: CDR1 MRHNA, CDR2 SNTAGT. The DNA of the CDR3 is TGTGCCAGCATTCGAGTTTGTCCTCCAGGTAGCGAGCAGTACTTC. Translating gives CASIRVCPPGSEQYF.

The CDR3 loop reads CASSEGLREQYF. For the CDR3, the DNA is TGTGCCAGCAGTGAAGGACTTAGGGAGCAGTACTTC. The chain couples TRBV2 to TRBJ2-7; D is unclear. V was trimmed by 1 base and J by 7 bases, leaving 8 bases between them. Germline assignment: CDR1 SNHLY and CDR2 FYNNEI. This CDR3 spans 12 amino acids. The full variable domain, its missing parts supplied by reference TRBV2 and TRBJ2-7, is EPEVTQTPSHQVTQMGQEVILRCVPISNHLYFYWYRQILGQKVEFLVSFYNNEISEKSEIFDDQFSVERPDGSNFTLKIRSTKLEDSAMYFCASSEGLREQYFGPGTRLTVT.

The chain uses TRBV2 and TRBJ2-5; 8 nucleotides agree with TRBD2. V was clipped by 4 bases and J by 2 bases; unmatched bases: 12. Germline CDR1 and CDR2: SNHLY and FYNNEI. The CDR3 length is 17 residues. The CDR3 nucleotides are TGTGCCAGCAGTGCAGGAAAAGCGGGGGTTTATCAAGAGACCCAGTACTTC. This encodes CASSAGKAGVYQETQYF. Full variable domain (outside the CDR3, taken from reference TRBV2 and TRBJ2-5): EPEVTQTPSHQVTQMGQEVILRCVPISNHLYFYWYRQILGQKVEFLVSFYNNEISEKSEIFDDQFSVERPDGSNFTLKIRSTKLEDSAMYFCASSAGKAGVYQETQYFGPGTRLLVL.

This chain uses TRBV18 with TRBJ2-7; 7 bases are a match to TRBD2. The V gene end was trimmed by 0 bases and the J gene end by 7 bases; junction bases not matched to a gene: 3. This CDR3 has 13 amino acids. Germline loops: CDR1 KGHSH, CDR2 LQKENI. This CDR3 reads CASSPPGGREQYF. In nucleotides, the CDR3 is TGTGCCAGCTCACCACCCGGGGGGAGAGAGCAGTACTTC. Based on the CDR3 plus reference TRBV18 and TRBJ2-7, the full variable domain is NAGVMQNPRHLVRRRGQEARLRCSPMKGHSHVYWYRQLPEEGLKFMVYLQKENIIDESGMPKERFSAEFPKEGPSILRIQQVVRGDSAAYFCASSPPGGREQYFGPGTRLTVT.